A single sample is the source of the 12 T cell receptor beta chains below, sequenced in a study of T cell responses to AZD1222 COVID-19 vaccine (dated by TCRdb to the early 2020s). Preparation of the library involved the immunoSEQ multiplex PCR assay. TCRdb took over this immuneACCESS table, retaining in-frame rearrangements with V and J assigned. Such tables are incomplete; in checked studies, under half of the missing clones stem from an unresolved V gene, and the remainder is unexplained. This sample is represented by about 110,000 clones; about 92% of them were singletons. Jointly, the top ten make up 3.1% of the sample. Reading the label with the study, this specimen's time point is: baseline before first vaccination. The sample's treatment or condition label, in plain terms: meningococcal conjugate vaccine given as trial control. Source: peripheral blood, taken on day 0 of MenACWY control vaccination. The receptors here all came from an adult in good health.

Concerning this clone: The same CDR3 also results from other DNA sequences found in this sample. The chain employs TRBV9 and TRBJ1-1; no clear D gene. Trimming removed 3 bases at V and 0 bases at J, with 9 bases between. The germline CDR1 and CDR2 sequences are SGDLS and YYNGEE. This CDR3 comprises 14 residues. The CDR3 sequence: CASSAEGLNTEAFF. The DNA of the CDR3 is TGTGCCAGCAGCGCTGAAGGGCTGAACACTGAAGCTTTCTTT.

The CDR3, as DNA: TGTGCCAGCAGCTCCGGACAGGGAACCGGGGAGCTGTTTTTT. It is translated as CASSSGQGTGELFF. This rearrangement joins TRBV11-3 to TRBJ2-2, with 8 bases identical to TRBD1. Germline V gives CDR1 SGHNT, CDR2 YENEEA. J was trimmed by 5 bases and V by 4 bases; bases with no gene match: 3. There are 14 residues in the CDR3.

Remarks on this clone: Other DNA sequences of this sample code for an identical CDR3. The gene calls are TRBV6-2 or TRBV6-3 and TRBJ2-7; 8 positions match TRBD1. Trimming cost V 0 bases and J 3 bases; bases outside gene matches: 4. Germline assignment: CDR1 MNHEY and CDR2 SVGEGT. The CDR3 consists of 15 residues. As DNA, the CDR3 is TGTGCCAGCAGTTACTCCGGTACAGGGGGCTACGAGCAGTACTTC. This translates into CASSYSGTGGYEQYF.

This clone was found a few times. The chain has TRBV28 and TRBJ1-1, with D possibly TRBD1 on 6 matching bases. Germline V gives CDR1 MDHEN, CDR2 SYDVKM. CDR3 length: 15 residues. The ends were cut back, 5 bases at V and 4 bases at J, with 17 bases in the middle. The DNA for the CDR3 is TGTGCCAGCAGTCCCCCACGCAGAGGGGGCACTGAAGCTTTCTTT. Protein product: CASSPPRRGGTEAFF.

This clone is a singleton in its sample. V usage is TRBV5-1 and J usage is TRBJ2-3; D gene ambiguous. Germline CDR1 reads SGHRS; CDR2 reads YFSETQ. Trimming stripped 7 bases from V and 6 bases from J, with 9 bases between. The CDR3 is 11 amino acids. The CDR3 sequence: CASPLKDTQYF. The CDR3 bases are TGCGCCAGCCCCCTCAAGGATACGCAGTATTTT.

The chain employs TRBV19 and TRBJ2-1; maybe TRBD2 (6 bases). Trimming removed 6 bases from V and 11 bases from J, with 20 bases in between. The V gene's germline CDR1 is LNHDA and CDR2 SQIVND (reference sequence). This CDR3 spans 14 amino acids. The CDR3 is CASSTSGRGSKQFF. CDR3 DNA: TGTGCCAGTAGCACCTCCGGCCGGGGGTCAAAGCAGTTCTTC.

This chain links TRBV6-2 or TRBV6-3 with TRBJ2-2, with D maybe TRBD2 (6 bases). Germline V lookup: CDR1 MNHEY, CDR2 SVGEGT. Trimming stripped 2 bases from V and 2 bases from J, with 9 bases between. The CDR3 runs 15 residues. CDR3 in amino acids: CASSYLGLNTGELFF. CDR3 DNA: TGTGCCAGCAGTTACCTCGGACTAAACACCGGGGAGCTGTTTTTT.

The chain combines TRBV11-2 with TRBJ1-6; D call uncertain. Germline V gives CDR1 SGHAT, CDR2 FQNNGV. CDR3 size: 14 residues. Trimming stripped 1 base from V and 10 bases from J, with 11 bases between. CDR3 sequence: CASSLVRGLSPLHF. The CDR3 nucleotides are TGTGCCAGCAGCTTAGTCCGAGGCCTGTCACCCCTCCACTTT. Full variable domain (remainder filled in from reference TRBV11-2 and TRBJ1-6): EAGVAQSPRYKIIEKRQSVAFWCNPISGHATLYWYQQILGQGPKLLIQFQNNGVVDDSQLPKDRFSAERLKGVDSTLKIQPAKLEDSAVYLCASSLVRGLSPLHFGNGTRLTVT.

This chain joins TRBV6-5 and TRBJ1-5; D gene ambiguous. V was pared by 5 bases and J by 5 bases, with 13 bases between. Germline V gene sequence: CDR1 MNHEY, CDR2 SVGAGI. CDR3 length: 14 amino acids. CDR3: CASSPKRNDQPQHF. The CDR3 region has the DNA TGTGCCAGCAGTCCGAAGCGGAACGATCAGCCCCAGCATTTT.

The V and J genes are TRBV19 and TRBJ2-7, with a possible D match to TRBD1 (5 bases). The CDR3 consists of 15 residues. V gave up 0 bases and J gave up 1 base, with 10 bases separating them. In germline, CDR1 is LNHDA, CDR2 SQIVND (reference sequence). The CDR3 sequence is CASSIEIQVSYEQYF. CDR3 in DNA: TGTGCCAGTAGTATAGAGATACAGGTTTCCTACGAGCAGTACTTC.

This clone was seen only once. The V call is TRBV5-4, the J call TRBJ1-1, with 10 bases aligning to TRBD1. Germline V CDR1 and CDR2: SGHNT, YYREEE (reference sequence). This CDR3 is 16 amino acids long. V gave up 3 bases and J gave up 0 bases; unmatched junction bases: 5. For the CDR3, the DNA is TGTGCCAGCAGCTCCGGGACAGGGGAAGTGAACACTGAAGCTTTCTTT. This gives the protein CASSSGTGEVNTEAFF.

This clone is a singleton in its sample. The chain recombines TRBV19 with TRBJ1-5; 8 bases map to TRBD1. This CDR3 is built from 14 residues. The ends lost 1 base at V and 11 bases at J; junction bases unmatched: 7. The germline gives CDR1 LNHDA, CDR2 SQIVND (reference sequence). Written as DNA, the CDR3 is TGTGCCAGTAGTATAGGGCAGGGGGCTGTGACCCAGCATTTT. Its protein product is CASSIGQGAVTQHF.